These 17 T cell receptor beta chains share one sample of origin, sequenced in a study of shared clonotypes between healthy human individuals. The table came from immunoSEQ multiplex PCR; TCRdb's copy has only in-frame clones and leaves some out. Among around 600,000 clones, around 97% were seen once, and the ten largest hold around 0.058%. Sequenced: naive CD4+ T cells sorted from blood. Indicated subset: CD45RA+ positively selected. These receptor sequences come from a woman between 25 and 40 years old in good health.

The chain carries TRBV6-1 and TRBJ2-3, with D possibly being TRBD2 (6 bases). V was trimmed by 11 bases and J by 13 bases, leaving 19 bases between them. CDR3 size: 11 residues. The V gene's germline CDR1 is MNHNS and CDR2 SASEGT. CDR3 sequence (DNA): TGTGCCGGGAATCACCGGGACTGGAAGTATTTT. Protein: CAGNHRDWKYF.

The chain carries TRBV18 and TRBJ2-2; TRBD1 is a possible D gene (5 bases). Per germline, CDR1 KGHSH and CDR2 LQKENI. V lost 3 bases to trimming and J lost 0 bases, with 8 bases between them. The CDR3 runs to 15 residues. Written as DNA, the CDR3 is TGTGCCAGCTCACCCAGGGTTCCGAACACCGGGGAGCTGTTTTTT. This gives the protein CASSPRVPNTGELFF. Complete variable domain (other parts from reference TRBV18 and TRBJ2-2): NAGVMQNPRHLVRRRGQEARLRCSPMKGHSHVYWYRQLPEEGLKFMVYLQKENIIDESGMPKERFSAEFPKEGPSILRIQQVVRGDSAAYFCASSPRVPNTGELFFGEGSRLTVL.

The chain is built from TRBV4-1 and TRBJ1-5; TRBD1 is a possible D gene (6 bases). This CDR3 comprises 16 residues. Deletions cut 5 bases from V and 3 bases from J, with 17 bases between. Germline CDR1 is MGHRA and CDR2 is YSYEKL. CDR3 protein: CASSEGTPLSNQPQHF. The CDR3 DNA reads as TGCGCCAGCAGCGAAGGGACACCTCTATCCAATCAGCCCCAGCATTTT.

This chain connects TRBV28 to TRBJ1-3; 8 bases match TRBD1. CDR1 and CDR2 from the germline V gene are MDHEN and SYDVKM. The CDR3 length is 15 residues. V lost 7 bases and J lost 7; bases outside the gene matches: 12. The CDR3 DNA reads as TGTGCCAGCACCGTACCCGACAGGGGTTGGAACACCATATATTTT. Amino acid sequence: CASTVPDRGWNTIYF.

The chain has TRBV28 and TRBJ1-4; 8 bases are a match to TRBD1. CDR1 is MDHEN and CDR2 is SYDVKM in the germline V gene. This CDR3 has 18 residues. Trimming at V came to 2 bases and at J to 2 bases, leaving 10 bases not matched to a gene. Here the CDR3 DNA reads TGTGCCAGCAGTTTACCCAACCTGCGACAGGGGACTAATGAAAAACTGTTTTTT. Residues: CASSLPNLRQGTNEKLFF.

This sequence joins TRBV7-9 and TRBJ2-3; 9 nucleotides align to TRBD1. This CDR3 spans 12 amino acids. Trimming cost V 5 bases and J 14 bases; bases outside gene matches: 8. The germline V gene encodes CDR1 SEHNR and CDR2 FQNEAQ (reference sequence). CDR3 protein: CASSNMGQGTYF. CDR3 DNA sequence: TGTGCCAGCAGCAATATGGGACAGGGAACGTATTTT.

This sequence joins TRBV6-6 and TRBJ1-2, with 8 bases matching TRBD1. V dropped 9 bases and J dropped 4; count of bases not matched to a gene: 10. From germline, CDR1 is MNHNY and CDR2 SVGAGI (reference sequence). This CDR3 has 14 amino acids. The CDR3 loop is CASKDGQGRYGYTF. CDR3 in DNA: TGTGCCAGTAAGGACGGACAGGGCCGCTATGGCTACACCTTC.

This chain uses TRBV19 with TRBJ1-4; no definite D call. The germline V gene has CDR1 LNHDA and CDR2 SQIVND (reference sequence). CDR3 size: 16 residues. V was clipped by 5 bases and J by 5 bases, with 18 bases between them. CDR3 sequence (DNA): TGTGCCAGTAGTCTCATAAACAGCGCCGTAAATGAAAAACTGTTTTTT. Translation gives CASSLINSAVNEKLFF.

Remarks on this clone: One end of the junction is discordant with germline, which a read error may explain. The chain links TRBV28 to TRBJ1-2; D uncertain. CDR1 MDHEN and CDR2 SYDVKM come from the germline V gene. This CDR3 comprises 11 residues. The CDR3 sequence is CASSSADLPYF. The CDR3 DNA follows: TGTGCCAGCAGTTCCGCCGACCTCCCATACTTC.

The CDR3 nucleotides are TGTGCCAGCAGCCCGTACCAGACAGGGGCGGCTGAAGCTTTCTTT. Its protein product is CASSPYQTGAAEAFF. The chain carries TRBV11-2 and TRBJ1-1; 8 positions agree with TRBD1. The CDR3 loop spans 15 amino acids. J lost 6 bases, V lost 5 bases, and 11 bases had no gene match. In germline, CDR1 is SGHAT, CDR2 FQNNGV.

The chain carries TRBV19 and TRBJ1-2; TRBD1 might be the D (5 bases). The CDR3 length is 14 residues. V was shortened by 1 base and J by 4 bases, with 10 bases between the two germline ends. CDR1 LNHDA and CDR2 SQIVND come from the germline V gene (reference sequence). CDR3 loop: CASSIVDTGYGYTF. In nucleotides, the CDR3 is TGTGCCAGTAGTATAGTGGACACCGGCTATGGCTACACCTTC.

This clone was seen only once. The chain has TRBV10-3 and TRBJ2-5; 7 bases are a match to TRBD1. J lost 3 bases, V lost 6 bases, and 10 bases had no gene match. Germline V CDR1 and CDR2: ENHRY, SYGVKD. The CDR3 length is 15 residues. The CDR3 sequence is CAIRSPDRPEETQYF. Written as DNA, the CDR3 is TGTGCCATCAGGAGTCCGGACAGGCCAGAAGAGACCCAGTACTTC.

DNA for the CDR3: TGTGCCAGCTCACCCCTACAGGGGGTGTCCTATGGCTACACCTTC. Translation gives CASSPLQGVSYGYTF. J is TRBJ1-2 and V is TRBV18, with TRBD1 matching over 8 bases. Trimming removed 3 bases from V and 4 bases from J; junction bases left unmatched: 7. The CDR3 is made up of 15 amino acids. Looked up from germline, CDR1 is KGHSH and CDR2 is LQKENI.

This chain links TRBV2 with TRBJ2-7; the D is unclear. Germline-derived CDR1 and CDR2 are SNHLY and FYNNEI. The CDR3 runs 13 residues. V lost 7 bases, J lost 1 base, and 11 bases lay in between. Here the CDR3 DNA reads TGTGCCAGCAACGAACAGATTTCCTACGAGCAGTACTTC. Translation: CASNEQISYEQYF.

In its sample, this clone was seen once. The chain has TRBV28 and TRBJ2-7; the D gene is possibly TRBD1 (6 bases). The germline V gene encodes CDR1 MDHEN and CDR2 SYDVKM. V gave up 3 bases and J gave up 6 bases, with 21 bases separating them. The CDR3 is made up of 16 amino acids. The CDR3 reads CASSFVVVRGKGEQYF. The CDR3 region has the DNA TGTGCCAGCAGTTTTGTGGTGGTCAGGGGAAAGGGCGAGCAGTACTTC.

V and J are TRBV25-1 and TRBJ1-6; TRBD1 aligns across 11 bases. CDR3 length equals 16 residues. V lost 3 bases, J lost 6 bases, and 4 bases stayed unmatched. Germline CDR1 and CDR2: MGHDK and SYGVNS. DNA for the CDR3: TGTGCCAGCAGTGATCCGGGACAGGGGGTTAATTCACCCCTCCACTTT. Translation gives CASSDPGQGVNSPLHF. The variable domain in full, completed from reference TRBV25-1 and TRBJ1-6, reads EADIYQTPRYLVIGTGKKITLECSQTMGHDKMYWYQQDPGMELHLIHYSYGVNSTEKGDLSSESTVSRIRTEHFPLTLESARPSHTSQYLCASSDPGQGVNSPLHFGNGTRLTVT.

This chain links TRBV28 with TRBJ2-7; 10 bases are a match to TRBD2. The CDR3 spans 17 residues. V was pared by 4 bases and J by 0 bases, with 9 bases of the junction left unmatched. Germline CDR1 reads MDHEN; CDR2 reads SYDVKM. The CDR3 nucleotides read TGTGCCAGCAGTTCGGCCCCACTAGCGGGAACCTCCTACGAGCAGTACTTC. It codes for CASSSAPLAGTSYEQYF.